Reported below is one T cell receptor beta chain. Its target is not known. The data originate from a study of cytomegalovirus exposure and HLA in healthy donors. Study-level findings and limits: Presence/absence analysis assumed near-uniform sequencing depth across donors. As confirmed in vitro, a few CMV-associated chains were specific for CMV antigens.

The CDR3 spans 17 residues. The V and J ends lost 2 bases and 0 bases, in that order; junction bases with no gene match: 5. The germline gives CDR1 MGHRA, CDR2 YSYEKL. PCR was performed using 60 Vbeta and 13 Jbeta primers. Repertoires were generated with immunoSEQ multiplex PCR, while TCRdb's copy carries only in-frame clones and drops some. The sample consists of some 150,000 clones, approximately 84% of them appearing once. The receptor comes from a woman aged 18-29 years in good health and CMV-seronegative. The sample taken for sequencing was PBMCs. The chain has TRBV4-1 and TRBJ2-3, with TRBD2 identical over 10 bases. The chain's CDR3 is CASSQPSLAGSTDTQYF. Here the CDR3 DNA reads TGCGCCAGCAGCCAACCATCACTAGCGGGGAGCACAGATACGCAGTATTTT.